Sequencing of this T cell receptor beta chain was carried out in a study of cytomegalovirus exposure and HLA in healthy donors. Primers for the PCR totalled 60 Vbeta and 13 Jbeta. Here immunoSEQ multiplex PCR was the method, and the copy in TCRdb shows in-frame clones only, minus some. The table includes approximately 150,000 clones, more than 65% detected once. Details on this clone: Its matching antigen is unknown.

Findings of the study overall: Per a prior analysis, the majority of TCR beta V segments were productive roughly 90% or roughly 30% of the time. Presence/absence analyses assumed roughly uniform sequencing depth across donors. Cytomegalovirus-associated status was assigned to around 160 TCR beta chains.

This CDR3 region has 17 residues. Per germline, CDR1 SGHNT and CDR2 YYREEE (reference sequence). V was pared by 4 bases and J by 3 bases, with 14 bases of the junction left unmatched. V is TRBV5-4 and J is TRBJ2-5, with 8 bases lining up with TRBD2. Sequences were obtained from PBMCs. The receptor comes from a woman in her twenties or thirties in good health and CMV-seronegative. The CDR3 is CASSGSNGRGAEETQYF. As DNA, the CDR3 is TGTGCCAGCAGCGGAAGTAACGGGCGGGGGGCTGAAGAGACCCAGTACTTC.